These T cell receptor beta chains were read from a single sample in a study of T cell responses to AZD1222 COVID-19 vaccine. The table came from immunoSEQ multiplex PCR; TCRdb's copy has only in-frame clones and leaves some out. Of approximately 160,000 clones listed, roughly 94% are singletons. Sequencing used peripheral blood, obtained 28 days after the second AZD1222 dose. Every receptor here comes from an adult who received the AZD1222 COVID-19 vaccine. CDR3s include the opening cysteine and the closing phenylalanine or tryptophan. The D gene is left open where the match is weak. Not all rows give a size; the values are once, few, many and, for expanded clones, a class.

abundance | d_gene | j_gene | v_gene | CDR3aa | CDR3nt
. | TRBD1 | TRBJ1-5 | TRBV19 | CASSGTGDQPQHF | TGTGCCAGTAGTGGGACAGGGGATCAGCCCCAGCATTTT
. | . | TRBJ1-1 | TRBV5-8 | CASSLVSYFGGLDTEAFF | TGTGCCAGCAGCTTGGTTTCATACTTCGGGGGGCTGGACACTGAAGCTTTCTTT
. | TRBD1 | TRBJ1-1 | TRBV27 | CASSSYGQGGTEAFF | TGTGCCAGCAGTTCCTACGGACAGGGGGGGACTGAAGCTTTCTTT
once | TRBD1 | TRBJ2-1 | TRBV5-6 | CASSLWTGGLNEQFF | TGTGCCAGCAGCTTGTGGACAGGGGGCTTGAATGAGCAGTTCTTC
. | . | TRBJ1-4 | TRBV6-5 | CASSLGSYNEKLFF | TGTGCCAGCAGTCTGGGCAGCTATAATGAAAAACTGTTTTTT
. | . | TRBJ1-2 | TRBV6-1 | CASSEDRAFGSYGYTF | TGTGCCAGCAGTGAAGATAGGGCATTCGGGAGCTATGGCTACACCTTC
. | . | TRBJ1-1 | TRBV5-1 | CASSSMGDNTEAFF | TGCGCCAGCAGCTCTATGGGGGATAACACTGAAGCTTTCTTT
. | TRBD1 | TRBJ1-1 | TRBV5-6 | CASSRDRGLRTEAFF | TGTGCCAGCAGCCGGGACAGGGGGCTGCGGACTGAAGCTTTCTTT
. | . | TRBJ2-2 | TRBV2 | CASIRGVTGELFF | TGTGCCAGCATCAGGGGTGTAACCGGGGAGCTGTTTTTT
. | . | TRBJ2-5 | TRBV10-3 | CAISELGGQETQYF | TGTGCCATCAGTGAGTTAGGGGGACAAGAGACCCAGTACTTC
. | TRBD1 | TRBJ1-6 | TRBV3-1/TRBV3-2 | CASTRDSLNSPLHF | TGTGCCAGCACCCGGGACAGCCTTAATTCACCCCTCCACTTT
. | . | TRBJ1-2 | TRBV5-4 | CASSLGLTGLDYGYTF | TGTGCCAGCAGCTTGGGATTAACAGGGTTGGACTATGGCTACACCTTC
. | . | TRBJ2-7 | TRBV27 | CASSPGPRASYEQYF | TGTGCCAGCAGTCCGGGCCCGCGGGCCTCCTACGAGCAGTACTTC
. | . | TRBJ2-7 | TRBV7-9 | CASSPWSGSEGEQYF | TGTGCCAGCAGCCCATGGTCGGGGTCCGAGGGGGAGCAGTACTTC
. | . | TRBJ2-1 | TRBV29-1 | CSVGGRHHRDEQFF | TGCAGCGTGGGGGGGCGGCATCATCGGGATGAGCAGTTCTTC
. | . | TRBJ1-2 | TRBV6-5 | CASSYSSGRRNYGYTF | TGTGCCAGCAGTTACTCCTCAGGGAGGAGAAACTATGGCTACACCTTC
. | . | TRBJ1-5 | TRBV10-3 | CAISTRGGNQPQHF | TGTGCCATCAGTACCAGGGGCGGCAATCAGCCCCAGCATTTT
. | TRBD2 | TRBJ2-5 | TRBV5-6 | CASSFPGLGETQYF | TGTGCCAGCAGCTTCCCGGGACTAGGAGAGACCCAGTACTTC
. | TRBD1 | TRBJ2-3 | TRBV5-5 | CASSRDSYTDTQYF | TGTGCCAGCAGCCGGGACAGCTACACAGATACGCAGTATTTT
. | . | TRBJ1-2 | TRBV6-5 | CASSPQGRRGYTF | TGTGCCAGCAGTCCTCAGGGCCGACGAGGCTACACCTTC
once | . | TRBJ1-2 | TRBV7-9 | CASSLSRVGYTF | TGTGCCAGCAGCTTATCCAGGGTCGGCTACACCTTC
. | . | TRBJ1-1 | TRBV6-6 | CASSPWDTEAFF | TGTGCCAGCAGCCCCTGGGACACTGAAGCTTTCTTT
. | TRBD1 | TRBJ1-2 | TRBV5-1 | CASSFILQGGVSYGYTF | TGCGCCAGCAGCTTCATACTACAGGGGGGAGTGAGCTATGGCTACACCTTC
once | . | TRBJ1-1 | TRBV19 | CASTNSHRNTEAFF | TGTGCCAGTACCAACAGTCATAGGAACACTGAAGCTTTCTTT
. | . | TRBJ1-2 | TRBV30 | CAWSVIVGGYTF | TGTGCCTGGAGTGTAATCGTCGGTGGCTACACCTTC
. | TRBD1 | TRBJ1-4 | TRBV5-1 | CASSRTGGNEKLFF | TGCGCCAGCAGCCGGACAGGGGGGAATGAAAAACTGTTTTTT
. | . | TRBJ2-3 | TRBV10-1 | CASSDAGPTDTQYF | TGCGCCAGCAGTGATGCCGGGCCCACAGATACGCAGTATTTT
once | . | TRBJ2-1 | TRBV6-5 | CASTSTGEQFF | TGTGCCAGCACCTCAACGGGGGAGCAGTTCTTC
. | TRBD1 | TRBJ1-2 | TRBV11-2 | CASSLGAGGYGYTF | TGTGCCAGCAGCTTAGGCGCAGGGGGGTATGGCTACACCTTC
. | TRBD1 | TRBJ1-4 | TRBV9 | CASSVFRDSTNEKLFF | TGTGCCAGCAGCGTCTTCCGGGACAGCACTAATGAAAAACTGTTTTTT
. | TRBD2 | TRBJ2-5 | TRBV6-4 | CASSAGGGEQETQYF | TGTGCCAGCAGTGCGGGCGGGGGGGAACAAGAGACCCAGTACTTC
. | TRBD1 | TRBJ1-4 | TRBV5-1 | CASSLGWTGNEKLFF | TGCGCCAGCAGCTTGGGGTGGACAGGGAATGAAAAACTGTTTTTT
. | TRBD1 | TRBJ1-2 | TRBV30 | CAWSPQLDRGHCNYGYTF | TGTGCCTGGAGTCCCCAGTTGGACAGGGGGCATTGTAACTATGGCTACACCTTC